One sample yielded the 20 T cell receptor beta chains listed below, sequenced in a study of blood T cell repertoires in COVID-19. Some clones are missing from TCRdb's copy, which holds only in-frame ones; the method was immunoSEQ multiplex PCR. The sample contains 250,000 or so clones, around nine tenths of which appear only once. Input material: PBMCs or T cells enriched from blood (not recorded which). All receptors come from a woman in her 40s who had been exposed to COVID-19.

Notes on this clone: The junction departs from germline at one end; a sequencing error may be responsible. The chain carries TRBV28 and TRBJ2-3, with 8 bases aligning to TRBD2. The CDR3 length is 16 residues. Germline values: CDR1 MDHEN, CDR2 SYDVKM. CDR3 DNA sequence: TGTGCCAGCAATTTAGCGGGGAGGTCCCACACAGATACGCAGTATTTT. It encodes CASNLAGRSHTDTQYF.

Written as DNA, the CDR3 is TGTGCCAGCAGCCAAGTTCTGGGAGGACAGGGGGAAAAACTGTTTTTT. This gives the protein CASSQVLGGQGEKLFF. The chain recombines TRBV3-1 (or the pseudogene TRBV3-2) with TRBJ1-4; 9 nucleotides agree with TRBD1. The CDR3 length is 16 residues. Germline V lookup: CDR1 LGHDT, CDR2 YNNKEL (reference sequence). The V and J ends lost 1 base and 8 bases, in that order; junction bases with no gene match: 8.

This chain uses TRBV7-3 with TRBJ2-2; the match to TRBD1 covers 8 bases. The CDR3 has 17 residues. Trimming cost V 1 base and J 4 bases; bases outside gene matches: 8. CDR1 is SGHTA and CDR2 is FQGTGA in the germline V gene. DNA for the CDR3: TGTGCCAGCAGCTTAAGACAGGGGTCGGATGTCACCGGGGAGCTGTTTTTT. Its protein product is CASSLRQGSDVTGELFF.

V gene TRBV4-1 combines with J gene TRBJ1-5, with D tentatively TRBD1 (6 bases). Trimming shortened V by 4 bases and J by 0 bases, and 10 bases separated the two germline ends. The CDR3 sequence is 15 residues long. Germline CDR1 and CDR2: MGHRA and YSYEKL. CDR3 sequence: CASSPGTTSNQPQHF. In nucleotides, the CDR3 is TGCGCCAGCAGCCCTGGGACAACTAGCAATCAGCCCCAGCATTTT.

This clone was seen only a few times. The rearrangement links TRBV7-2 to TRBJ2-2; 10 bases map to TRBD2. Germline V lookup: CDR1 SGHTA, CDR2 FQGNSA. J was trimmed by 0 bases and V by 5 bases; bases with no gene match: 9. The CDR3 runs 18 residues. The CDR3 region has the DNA TGTGCCAGCAGCCGCCGGAGCGGGGGGGATGCGAACACCGGGGAGCTGTTTTTT. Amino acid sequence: CASSRRSGGDANTGELFF.

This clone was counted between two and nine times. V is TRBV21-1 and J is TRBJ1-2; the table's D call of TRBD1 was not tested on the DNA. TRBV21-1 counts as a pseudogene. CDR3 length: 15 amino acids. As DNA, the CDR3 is TGTGCCAGCAGCCAGATTACGACAGGGGGCTGGGGCTACACCTTC. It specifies CASSQITTGGWGYTF.

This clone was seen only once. The CDR3 DNA reads as TGTGCCAGCAGCTATAGCGGTCGGGCAGATACGCAGTATTTT. The encoded protein is CASSYSGRADTQYF. V gene TRBV7-6 combines with J gene TRBJ2-3; D may be TRBD2 (6 bases). The ends were cut back, 4 bases at V and 4 bases at J, with 12 bases in the middle. The germline gives CDR1 SGHVS, CDR2 FNYEAQ. The CDR3 contains 14 residues.

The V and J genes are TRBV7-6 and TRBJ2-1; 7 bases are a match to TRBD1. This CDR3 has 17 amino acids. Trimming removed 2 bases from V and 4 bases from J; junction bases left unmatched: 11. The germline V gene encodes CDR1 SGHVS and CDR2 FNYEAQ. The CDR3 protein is CASSLRQGQSVYNEQFF. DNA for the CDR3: TGTGCCAGCAGCTTACGACAGGGACAGTCTGTTTACAATGAGCAGTTCTTC. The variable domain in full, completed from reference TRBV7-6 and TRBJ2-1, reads GAGVSQSPRYKVTKRGQDVALRCDPISGHVSLYWYRQALGQGPEFLTYFNYEAQQDKSGLPNDRFSAERPEGSISTLTIQRTEQRDSAMYRCASSLRQGQSVYNEQFFGPGTRLTVL.

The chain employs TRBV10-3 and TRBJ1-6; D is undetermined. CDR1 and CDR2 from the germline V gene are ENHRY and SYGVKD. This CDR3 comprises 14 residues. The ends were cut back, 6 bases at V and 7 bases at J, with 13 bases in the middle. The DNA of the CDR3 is TGTGCCATCAGGAAAGAGGGCTCGAATTCACCCCTCCACTTT. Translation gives CAIRKEGSNSPLHF.

This chain's CDR3 is CASSFGTEAFF. For the CDR3, the DNA is TGTGCCAGCAGCTTCGGGACTGAAGCTTTCTTT. The chain is built from TRBV11-1 and TRBJ1-1; unclear D gene. CDR3 length: 11 residues. Germline-derived CDR1 and CDR2 are SGHAT and FQDESV (reference sequence). With 3 bases removed from V and 5 bases from J, the gap between germline ends came to 4 bases. The whole variable domain, remainder taken from reference TRBV11-1 and TRBJ1-1, is EAEVAQSPRYKITEKSQAVAFWCDPISGHATLYWYRQILGQGPELLVQFQDESVVDDSQLPKDRFSAERLKGVDSTLKIQPAELGDSAMYLCASSFGTEAFFGQGTRLTVV.

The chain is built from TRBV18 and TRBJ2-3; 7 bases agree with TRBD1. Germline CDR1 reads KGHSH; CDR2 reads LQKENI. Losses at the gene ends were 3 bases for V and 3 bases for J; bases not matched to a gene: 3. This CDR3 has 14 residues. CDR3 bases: TGTGCCAGCTCACCGGGACAGACGACAGATACGCAGTATTTT. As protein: CASSPGQTTDTQYF.

The CDR3 protein is CASIRGQSFTGELFF. Here the CDR3 DNA reads TGTGCCAGCATCCGAGGACAGTCCTTCACCGGGGAGCTGTTTTTT. This chain links TRBV7-9 with TRBJ2-2; TRBD1 is a possible D gene (6 bases). The CDR3 consists of 15 residues. Germline V CDR1 and CDR2: SEHNR, FQNEAQ (reference sequence). The V end lost 7 bases, the J end lost 4 bases, and 16 bases lay between the germline ends.

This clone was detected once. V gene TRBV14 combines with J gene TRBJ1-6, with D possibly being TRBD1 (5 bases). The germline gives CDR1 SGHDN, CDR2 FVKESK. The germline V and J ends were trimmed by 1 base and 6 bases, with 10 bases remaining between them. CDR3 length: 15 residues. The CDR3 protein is CASSQGRQFNSPLHF. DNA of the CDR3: TGTGCCAGCAGCCAAGGAAGACAGTTTAATTCACCCCTCCACTTT.

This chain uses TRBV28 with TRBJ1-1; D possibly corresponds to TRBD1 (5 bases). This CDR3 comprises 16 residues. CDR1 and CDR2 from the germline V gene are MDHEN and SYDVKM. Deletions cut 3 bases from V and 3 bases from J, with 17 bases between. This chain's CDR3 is CASSFRDSIWDTEAFF. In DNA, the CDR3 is TGTGCCAGCAGTTTTAGAGACAGTATTTGGGACACTGAAGCTTTCTTT.

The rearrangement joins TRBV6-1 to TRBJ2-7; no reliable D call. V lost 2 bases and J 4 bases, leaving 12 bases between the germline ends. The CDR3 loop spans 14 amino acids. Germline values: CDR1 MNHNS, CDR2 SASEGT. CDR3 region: CASSETLNNYEQYV. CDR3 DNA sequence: TGTGCCAGCAGTGAAACACTAAACAATTACGAGCAGTACGTC.

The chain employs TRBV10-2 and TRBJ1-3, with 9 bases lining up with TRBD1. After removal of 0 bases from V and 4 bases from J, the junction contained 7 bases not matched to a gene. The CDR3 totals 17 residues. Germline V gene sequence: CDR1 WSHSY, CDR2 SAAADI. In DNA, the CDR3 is TGCGCCAGCAGTGAGTCGAACAGGGGGCGATACGGAAACACCATATATTTT. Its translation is CASSESNRGRYGNTIYF.

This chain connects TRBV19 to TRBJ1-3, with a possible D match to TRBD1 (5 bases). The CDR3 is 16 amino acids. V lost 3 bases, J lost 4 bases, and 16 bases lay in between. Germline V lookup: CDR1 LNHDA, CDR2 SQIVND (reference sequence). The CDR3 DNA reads TGTGCCAGTAGTATCTTTTTGGGCAGGGCGGGAAACACCATATATTTT. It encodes CASSIFLGRAGNTIYF.

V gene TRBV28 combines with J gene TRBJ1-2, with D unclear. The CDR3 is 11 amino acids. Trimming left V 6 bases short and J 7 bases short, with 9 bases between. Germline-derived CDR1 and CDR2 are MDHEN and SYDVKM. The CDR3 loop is CASSLSGGYTF. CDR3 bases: TGTGCCAGCAGCCTATCGGGTGGCTACACCTTC.

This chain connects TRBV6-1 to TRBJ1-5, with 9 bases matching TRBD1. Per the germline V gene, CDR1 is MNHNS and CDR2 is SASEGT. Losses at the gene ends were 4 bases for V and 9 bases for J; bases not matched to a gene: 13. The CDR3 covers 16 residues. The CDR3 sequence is CASSAYGQGMGRPQHF. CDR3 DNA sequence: TGTGCCAGCAGTGCCTACGGACAGGGGATGGGGAGGCCCCAGCATTTT.

CDR3: CASRYPGTGGLETQYF. In DNA form, the CDR3 reads TGTGCCAGCAGATACCCCGGGACAGGGGGCTTGGAGACCCAGTACTTC. The V and J genes are TRBV28 and TRBJ2-5, with 12 bases matching TRBD1. J gave up 5 bases and V 6 bases, and 10 bases lay outside the gene matches. The V gene's germline CDR1 is MDHEN and CDR2 SYDVKM. The CDR3 has 16 residues.